This is a list of T cell receptor beta chains from one sample in a study of T cells in Graves' hyperthyroidism and ophthalmopathy. Each CDR3 protein is one row after TCRdb ran MiXCR on the multiplex PCR reads. The data show around 600,000 distinct CDR3 sequences, 11% to 15% seen once. The sequenced material came from blood. Every receptor here comes from a woman under 30 with Graves' ophthalmopathy. Both conserved end residues are part of each CDR3. A D gene is named only where the DNA matches it firmly. Expanded clones are given a class, and other clones once, few, many or no size at all.

size	D	V	J	CDR3	DNA
.	.	TRBV13	TRBJ2-1	CASSLTLEADNEQFF	TGTGCCAGCAGCTTAACGCTAGAAGCCGACAATGAGCAGTTCTTC
many	TRBD1	TRBV29-1	TRBJ1-1	CSVVEGARSTEAFF	TGCAGCGTTGTTGAGGGGGCGAGAAGCACTGAAGCTTTCTTT
many	.	TRBV3-1	TRBJ1-2	CASSQELRNYGYTF	TGTGCCAGCAGCCAAGAATTGAGGAACTATGGCTACACCTTC
many	TRBD1	TRBV10-3	TRBJ1-1	CAITPDRERDAFF	TGTGCCATCACCCCCGACAGGGAGCGTGACGCTTTCTTT
.	.	TRBV27	TRBJ1-5	CASSSLQGNQPQHF	TGTGCCAGCAGTTCTCTTCAGGGTAATCAGCCCCAGCATTTT
many	TRBD1	TRBV2	TRBJ2-7	CASSQGTGGYEQYF	TGTGCCAGCAGCCAAGGGACAGGGGGTTACGAGCAGTACTTC
many	TRBD2	TRBV27	TRBJ2-3	CASISISGIDTDTQYF	TGTGCCAGCATTTCCATCAGCGGGATAGATACAGATACGCAGTATTTT
many	.	TRBV18	TRBJ2-7	CASSPATDEQYF	TGTGCCAGCTCACCGGCCACGGACGAGCAGTACTTC
few	TRBD1	TRBV29-1	TRBJ2-5	CSVPTGTGGEETQYF	TGCAGCGTACCTACCGGGACAGGGGGCGAAGAGACCCAGTACTTC
few	.	TRBV20-1	TRBJ1-2	CSAWDNGYTF	TGCAGTGCCTGGGACAATGGCTACACCTTC
few	TRBD2	TRBV12-3/TRBV12-4	TRBJ2-5	CASSLGLEWHF	TGTGCCAGCAGTCTCGGACTAGAATGGCACTTC
many	.	TRBV7-9	TRBJ1-1	CASSSGRPEAFF	TGTGCCAGCAGCTCGGGGAGACCTGAAGCTTTCTTT
.	TRBD2	TRBV7-3	TRBJ2-3	CASSLRGLAGGPFDRTDTQYF	TGTGCCAGCAGCTTAAGGGGACTAGCGGGAGGGCCTTTTGACCGCACAGATACGCAGTATTTT
many	.	TRBV6-1	TRBJ1-5	CASSSAGSQPQHF	TGTGCCAGCAGTTCCGCGGGAAGTCAGCCCCAGCATTTT
.	TRBD2	TRBV7-9	TRBJ2-2	CASSLNGGRKSGELFF	TGTGCCAGCAGCTTAAATGGCGGGAGGAAGTCCGGGGAGCTGTTTTTT
.	TRBD1	TRBV19	TRBJ1-3	CASSPDRISGNTIYF	TGTGCCAGTAGCCCGGACAGGATCTCTGGAAACACCATATATTTT